Following are 15 T cell receptor beta chains from one sample sequenced in a study of cytomegalovirus exposure and HLA in healthy donors. Vbeta (60) and Jbeta (13) primers were used in the PCR. Sequencing was performed with immunoSEQ multiplex PCR; in TCRdb, only in-frame clones are kept and a portion is missing. Of approximately 80,000 clones in the sample, about 68% were seen once. The sequenced sample consisted of PBMCs. These receptors were obtained from a man younger than 40 in good health and CMV-seropositive.

This clone came up a few times. This CDR3 is CASSLWAGQGQDAPQHF. The CDR3 region has the DNA TGTGCCAGCAGTTTATGGGCAGGACAGGGTCAAGATGCGCCCCAGCATTTT. The genes are TRBV27 and TRBJ1-5; 8 bases match TRBD1. This CDR3 contains 17 residues. Looked up from germline, CDR1 is MNHEY and CDR2 is SMNVEV (reference sequence). V gave up 1 base and J gave up 9 bases; unmatched junction bases: 14.

The rearrangement links TRBV6-1 to TRBJ1-4; tentatively, D is TRBD1 (6 bases). This CDR3 has 16 residues. From germline, CDR1 is MNHNS and CDR2 SASEGT. Trimming shortened V by 3 bases and J by 7 bases, and 18 bases separated the two germline ends. The CDR3 region has the DNA TGTGCCAGCAGTGACAGGACAGCCCGTCGAGGTGAAAAACTGTTTTTT. Amino acids: CASSDRTARRGEKLFF.

V and J are TRBV29-1 and TRBJ1-1, with unresolved D. CDR3 size: 10 residues. Between the trimmed V and J ends, which lost 7 bases and 1 base, there was a span of 4 bases. Germline V gives CDR1 SQVTM, CDR2 ANQGSEA. CDR3 sequence: CSAQNTEAFF. CDR3 DNA sequence: TGCAGCGCCCAGAACACTGAAGCTTTCTTT.

The gene calls are TRBV9 and TRBJ2-1; D might be TRBD2 (5 bases). V was shortened by 4 bases and J by 4 bases, with 12 bases between the two germline ends. This CDR3 has 14 amino acids. Germline values: CDR1 SGDLS, CDR2 YYNGEE. In DNA, the CDR3 is TGTGCCAGCAGCCCCCGGACTGGTTACAATGAGCAGTTCTTC. Residues: CASSPRTGYNEQFF.

The gene calls are TRBV5-4 and TRBJ2-4; weak D call: TRBD1 (6 bases). V was shortened by 4 bases and J by 4 bases, with 12 bases between the two germline ends. This CDR3 region has 14 residues. The germline CDR1 and CDR2 sequences are SGHNT and YYREEE (reference sequence). CDR3 sequence (DNA): TGTGCCAGCAGCCCTCGGACAGAGAAAAACATTCAGTACTTC. Its translation: CASSPRTEKNIQYF.

The chain uses TRBV18 and TRBJ1-1, with D unresolved. The ends were cut back, 2 bases at V and 2 bases at J, with 12 bases in the middle. The CDR3 sequence is 15 residues long. The germline V gene has CDR1 KGHSH and CDR2 LQKENI. The CDR3 protein is CASSPIKKTNTEAFF. DNA of the CDR3: TGTGCCAGCTCACCAATAAAAAAAACTAACACTGAAGCTTTCTTT.

The chain is built from TRBV4-2 and TRBJ2-1; 10 nucleotides agree with TRBD2. V was clipped by 4 bases and J by 8 bases; unmatched bases: 5. CDR1 is LGHNA and CDR2 is YNFKEQ in the germline V gene. The CDR3 extends over 14 amino acids. The CDR3 loop is CASSRSGREDEQFF. In nucleotides, the CDR3 is TGTGCCAGCAGCCGCAGCGGGAGGGAGGATGAGCAGTTCTTC.

This clone was recorded a few times. The chain employs TRBV28 and TRBJ2-3, with 14 bases identical to TRBD2. The CDR3 is made up of 17 amino acids. The V segment lost 0 bases and the J segment 3 bases; nucleotides outside the gene matches: 2. From germline, CDR1 is MDHEN and CDR2 SYDVKM. As DNA, the CDR3 is TGTGCCAGCAGTTTATGGGGGACTAGCGGGGGAACAGATACGCAGTATTTT. Translation: CASSLWGTSGGTDTQYF. Complete variable domain (other parts from reference TRBV28 and TRBJ2-3): DVKVTQSSRYLVKRTGEKVFLECVQDMDHENMFWYRQDPGLGLRLIYFSYDVKMKEKGDIPEGYSVSREKKERFSLILESASTNQTSMYLCASSLWGTSGGTDTQYFGPGTRLTVL.

This clone came up once. V gene TRBV30 combines with J gene TRBJ2-7; D possibly corresponds to TRBD2 (5 bases). Trimming pared 0 bases from V and 6 bases from J, leaving 6 bases between. The CDR3 length is 11 residues. Germline CDR1 and CDR2: GTSNPN and SVGIG (reference sequence). The CDR3 coding sequence is TGTGCCTGGAGTGTGGGAGCCGAGCAGTACTTC. Translation gives CAWSVGAEQYF.

The chain employs TRBV6-6 and TRBJ2-1, with D hard to call. V shed 6 bases and J shed 7 bases, with 7 bases lying between them. CDR1 MNHNY and CDR2 SVGAGI come from the germline V gene (reference sequence). CDR3 length equals 11 residues. The CDR3 reads CASRADNEQFF. As DNA, the CDR3 is TGTGCCAGCAGGGCAGATAATGAGCAGTTCTTC.

This chain connects TRBV19 to TRBJ1-5; D unclear. Trimming took off 5 bases at V and 4 bases at J, with 6 bases between the two ends. The germline V gene encodes CDR1 LNHDA and CDR2 SQIVND (reference sequence). The CDR3 is 12 amino acids. CDR3 amino acids: CASSPQNQPQHF. Here the CDR3 DNA reads TGTGCCAGTAGTCCACAAAATCAGCCCCAGCATTTT.

CDR3 in amino acids: CASRLDFVASRGDSNQPQHF. The CDR3 coding sequence is TGTGCAAGTCGCTTAGATTTCGTGGCCAGCCGGGGGGATAGCAATCAGCCCCAGCATTTT. The chain is built from TRBV12-2 and TRBJ1-5. TRBV12-2 is labeled a pseudogene. The CDR3 extends over 20 amino acids.

This chain joins TRBV6-1 and TRBJ1-5; 8 nucleotides line up with TRBD1. This CDR3 comprises 14 residues. The V segment lost 3 bases and the J segment 7 bases; nucleotides outside the gene matches: 5. Germline V lookup: CDR1 MNHNS, CDR2 SASEGT. The CDR3 loop reads CASSDGQGGQPQHF. The CDR3 DNA follows: TGTGCCAGCAGTGATGGACAGGGAGGCCAGCCCCAGCATTTT.

The J gene is TRBJ2-5, the V gene TRBV20-1; D unresolved. Gene TRBJ2-7 matches the end of the DNA better, so the J call may be wrong. Germline V gives CDR1 DFQATT, CDR2 SNEGSKA (reference sequence). This CDR3 region has 11 residues. CDR3 sequence (DNA): TGCAGTGCTAGTGATTCATACGAGCAGTACTTC. Translated, it gives CSASDSYEQYF.

This clone was recorded a few times. This sample also contains other DNA sequences that code for the same CDR3. The rearrangement uses TRBV5-1 and TRBJ1-1, with TRBD1 as a possible D gene (5 bases). CDR1 and CDR2 from the germline V gene are SGHRS and YFSETQ. Trimming took 0 bases from V and 3 from J, leaving 9 bases between them. This CDR3 contains 14 residues. For the CDR3, the DNA is TGCGCCAGCAGCTTGGACGGGGGGGACACTGAAGCTTTCTTT. Protein product: CASSLDGGDTEAFF. The variable domain in full, completed from reference TRBV5-1 and TRBJ1-1, reads KAGVTQTPRYLIKTRGQQVTLSCSPISGHRSVSWYQQTPGQGLQFLFEYFSETQRNKGNFPGRFSGRQFSNSRSEMNVSTLELGDSALYLCASSLDGGDTEAFFGQGTRLTVV.